The 28 T cell receptor beta chains below come from one sample, sequenced in a study of shared clonotypes between healthy human individuals. Clones were sequenced by immunoSEQ multiplex PCR, and TCRdb holds only the in-frame ones, with some missing. The table has about 690,000 clones, 90% seen once. The sample consisted of memory CD8+ T cells from PBMCs. Subset described: CD45RO+ cells pooled with CCR7-negative TemRA cells. The receptors shown here come from a man aged 18 to 29 in good health. Some clones in this sample may be carry-over from other donors' samples.

V is TRBV28 and J is TRBJ2-7; 8 nucleotides match TRBD1. CDR1 is MDHEN, CDR2 SYDVKM, per germline. This CDR3 is built from 13 residues. J gave up 3 bases and V 7 bases, and 5 bases lay outside the gene matches. The CDR3 DNA reads as TGTGCCAGCATCAAGACAGGGGACTACGAGCAGTACTTC. It is translated as CASIKTGDYEQYF.

The chain carries TRBV28 and TRBJ2-7; 10 bases fit TRBD1. Germline lookup yields CDR1 MDHEN and CDR2 SYDVKM. V dropped 0 bases and J dropped 4; count of bases not matched to a gene: 6. This CDR3 has 16 residues. The CDR3 reads CASSLWGTGEGYEQYF. The CDR3, as DNA: TGTGCCAGCAGTTTATGGGGGACAGGGGAGGGTTACGAGCAGTACTTC.

This clone was seen a single time. The CDR3 DNA follows: TGTGCCAGCAGTGAGACGAGTGTGTCTAGCTCCGCCGGGGAGCTGTTTTTT. It codes for CASSETSVSSSAGELFF. This sequence joins TRBV6-4 and TRBJ2-2, with TRBD2 as a possible D gene (5 bases). CDR1 is MRHNA, CDR2 SNTAGT, per germline. V was trimmed by 3 bases and J by 6 bases, leaving 20 bases between them. This CDR3 has 17 residues.

The genes are TRBV28 and TRBJ1-4; a weak D match, TRBD1 (5 bases). CDR1 is MDHEN and CDR2 is SYDVKM in the germline V gene. This CDR3 is 13 amino acids long. V was trimmed by 10 bases and J by 6 bases, leaving 15 bases between them. CDR3 bases: TGTGCCACCACACTGGCAGGGTATGAAAAACTGTTTTTT. The encoded protein is CATTLAGYEKLFF.

The chain recombines TRBV27 with TRBJ2-1; maybe TRBD2 (5 bases). The CDR3 loop spans 17 amino acids. V shed 5 bases and J shed 2 bases, with 19 bases lying between them. CDR1 and CDR2 (germline): MNHEY, SMNVEV (reference sequence). In DNA, the CDR3 is TGTGCCAGCAGTCTCCCTCATTTTAGCGAGGCCTACAATGAGCAGTTCTTC. It is translated as CASSLPHFSEAYNEQFF.

The chain carries TRBV27 and TRBJ1-1; 8 bases are shared with TRBD1. Losses at the gene ends were 4 bases for V and 3 bases for J; bases not matched to a gene: 4. CDR3 length equals 14 residues. Germline CDR1 is MNHEY and CDR2 is SMNVEV (reference sequence). The CDR3 coding sequence is TGTGCCAGCAGTTCCCAGGGGGCGTACACTGAAGCTTTCTTT. Encoded protein: CASSSQGAYTEAFF.

The chain employs TRBV6-1 and TRBJ1-2; 7 bases are shared with TRBD1. V trimming: 6 bases; J trimming: 5 bases; junction bases outside the gene matches: 9. The CDR3 consists of 14 residues. Germline V lookup: CDR1 MNHNS, CDR2 SASEGT. CDR3 coding DNA: TGTGCCAGCAGCGGGACAGAGTTTCTATATGGCTACACCTTC. It encodes CASSGTEFLYGYTF.

With respect to this clone: Mismatch with germline at one junction end may stem from a read error. V and J are TRBV19 and TRBJ2-7; TRBD2 is a possible D gene (6 bases). The CDR3 covers 13 residues. Germline V gives CDR1 LNHDA, CDR2 SQIVND (reference sequence). The CDR3 is CASSIGLASTVLF. CDR3 nucleotide sequence: TGTGCCAGTAGTATAGGGCTAGCGTCCACCGTGCTCTTC.

CDR3 loop: CASSNHLNTGELFF. The DNA of the CDR3 is TGTGCCAGCAGCAACCATTTGAACACCGGGGAGCTGTTTTTT. The chain carries TRBV6-5 and TRBJ2-2, with unresolved D. CDR3 length equals 14 residues. Germline V CDR1 and CDR2: MNHEY, SVGAGI. The V end lost 6 bases, the J end lost 1 base, and 9 bases lay between the germline ends.

The rearrangement uses TRBV28 and TRBJ2-1, with D hard to call. Germline CDR1 is MDHEN and CDR2 is SYDVKM. V dropped 4 bases and J dropped 1 base, with 17 bases sitting between them. The CDR3 consists of 17 residues. The CDR3 DNA follows: TGTGCCAGCAGTTCCAATCATCAGGAAGGGTCCTACAATGAGCAGTTCTTC. Protein: CASSSNHQEGSYNEQFF.

V gene TRBV27 combines with J gene TRBJ2-7, with 8 bases lining up with TRBD1. Germline lookup yields CDR1 MNHEY and CDR2 SMNVEV (reference sequence). The CDR3 is made up of 13 amino acids. The trim removed 4 bases at V and 5 bases at J, leaving 4 bases unmatched. The CDR3 bases are TGTGCCAGCAGTTGGACAGGGATTGACGAGCAGTACTTC. Its translation: CASSWTGIDEQYF.

The chain combines TRBV19 with TRBJ1-5; the D is unclear. The CDR3 is made up of 14 amino acids. The germline V gene encodes CDR1 LNHDA and CDR2 SQIVND (reference sequence). Trimming left V 7 bases short and J 6 bases short, with 16 bases between. CDR3: CASKEDEGIQPQHF. In DNA form, the CDR3 reads TGTGCCAGTAAGGAGGATGAAGGAATTCAGCCCCAGCATTTT.

Of note for this clone: A junction end diverges from the germline sequence, so it may reflect a read error. This chain connects TRBV5-1 to TRBJ2-7, with a possible D match to TRBD1 (8 bases). Germline lookup yields CDR1 SGHRS and CDR2 YFSETQ. The CDR3 contains 12 residues. CDR3 nucleotide sequence: TGCGCCAGCAGCCCGGAAAACAGGGGGGGCGTCTTC. This sequence encodes CASSPENRGGVF. Based on the CDR3 plus reference TRBV5-1 and TRBJ2-7, the full variable domain is KAGVTQTPRYLIKTRGQQVTLSCSPISGHRSVSWYQQTPGQGLQFLFEYFSETQRNKGNFPGRFSGRQFSNSRSEMNVSTLELGDSALYLCASSPENRGGVFGPGTRLTVT.

The chain couples TRBV10-3 to TRBJ2-7; D might be TRBD1 (6 bases). CDR1 and CDR2 (germline): ENHRY, SYGVKD. CDR3 length: 13 amino acids. V lost 5 bases to trimming and J lost 3 bases, with 11 bases between them. CDR3 region: CAISWDMDYEQYF. CDR3 DNA: TGTGCCATCAGTTGGGACATGGACTACGAGCAGTACTTC.

The CDR3 loop reads CASSLSRGRSEQYF. The CDR3 nucleotides are TGTGCCAGCAGCTTAAGTCGGGGGAGGAGCGAGCAGTACTTC. The chain is built from TRBV11-2 and TRBJ2-7, with D perhaps TRBD2 (6 bases). CDR1 is SGHAT and CDR2 is FQNNGV in the germline V gene. This CDR3 comprises 14 residues. The ends were cut back, 2 bases at V and 6 bases at J, with 14 bases in the middle.

In the case of this clone: Other DNA sequences from this sample encode an identical CDR3 as well. The chain carries TRBV7-9 and TRBJ2-2, with 9 nucleotides matching TRBD2. The length of the CDR3 is 15 residues. V lost 5 bases, J lost 7 bases, and 8 bases stayed unmatched. Germline CDR1 and CDR2: SEHNR and FQNEAQ (reference sequence). The CDR3 reads CASSGLAGVSGELFF. CDR3 coding DNA: TGTGCCAGCAGCGGGTTAGCGGGAGTTAGCGGGGAGCTGTTTTTT.

V gene TRBV11-2 combines with J gene TRBJ1-2, with unresolved D. The germline V gene encodes CDR1 SGHAT and CDR2 FQNNGV. The CDR3 sequence is 16 residues long. V lost 1 base, J lost 1 base, and 13 bases lay in between. In DNA, the CDR3 is TGTGCCAGCAGCTTAGGAGTCGGAATGGATAACTATGGCTACACCTTC. Translated: CASSLGVGMDNYGYTF. The complete variable domain, with remaining parts taken from reference TRBV11-2 and TRBJ1-2, reads EAGVAQSPRYKIIEKRQSVAFWCNPISGHATLYWYQQILGQGPKLLIQFQNNGVVDDSQLPKDRFSAERLKGVDSTLKIQPAKLEDSAVYLCASSLGVGMDNYGYTFGSGTRLTVV.

The V call is TRBV5-1, the J call TRBJ2-7; D might be TRBD1 or TRBD2, each matching 5 bases. Per the germline V gene, CDR1 is SGHRS and CDR2 is YFSETQ. Deletions cut 4 bases from V and 4 bases from J, with 15 bases between. This CDR3 region has 14 residues. The CDR3 reads CASSATRDGYEQYF. Here the CDR3 DNA reads TGCGCCAGCAGCGCAACCCGGGACGGGTACGAGCAGTACTTC.

The chain employs TRBV6-1 and TRBJ1-5; no reliable D call. Germline values: CDR1 MNHNS, CDR2 SASEGT. The CDR3 is made up of 12 amino acids. Trimming shortened V by 7 bases and J by 7 bases, and 11 bases separated the two germline ends. CDR3 sequence reads: CASTGRIQPQHF. The DNA for the CDR3 is TGTGCCAGCACCGGTAGGATCCAGCCCCAGCATTTT.

V is TRBV27 and J is TRBJ2-3; 7 nucleotides line up with TRBD1. The CDR3 is 16 amino acids. The germline gives CDR1 MNHEY, CDR2 SMNVEV (reference sequence). The V segment lost 5 bases and the J segment 3 bases; nucleotides outside the gene matches: 11. Written as DNA, the CDR3 is TGTGCCAGCAGTAGAACCCGGGACAGAAGAACAGATACGCAGTATTTT. This translates into CASSRTRDRRTDTQYF.

This clone was counted once. The chain carries TRBV5-5 and TRBJ2-1, with D uncertain. The CDR3 spans 14 residues. CDR1 and CDR2 from the germline V gene are SGHKS and YYEKEE (reference sequence). Between the trimmed V and J ends, which lost 3 bases and 0 bases, there was a span of 7 bases. CDR3 amino acids: CASSWADSYNEQFF. CDR3 DNA sequence: TGTGCCAGCAGCTGGGCGGACTCCTACAATGAGCAGTTCTTC.

This clone was seen just once. This chain joins TRBV27 and TRBJ2-3; D may correspond to TRBD1 or TRBD2 (5 bases each). Germline V gene lookup returns CDR1 MNHEY and CDR2 SMNVEV (reference sequence). The CDR3 consists of 13 residues. V lost 6 bases and J lost 8, with 15 bases in between. The CDR3 region is CASRGFGGSTQYF. The CDR3, as DNA: TGTGCCAGCAGGGGGTTTGGGGGTTCTACGCAGTATTTT.

The V call is TRBV11-2, the J call TRBJ1-3, with a possible D match to TRBD1 (6 bases). The CDR3 totals 16 residues. V was shortened by 5 bases and J by 8 bases, with 22 bases between the two germline ends. The germline gives CDR1 SGHAT, CDR2 FQNNGV. CDR3 nucleotide sequence: TGTGCCAGCAGCCCCCGATGGCCGGGGGCGGGGGACACCATATATTTT. Amino acid sequence: CASSPRWPGAGDTIYF.

The rearrangement joins TRBV7-9 to TRBJ2-3; 9 bases line up with TRBD2. Germline V gene data show CDR1 as SEHNR and CDR2 as FQNEAQ (reference sequence). The CDR3 sequence is 16 residues long. With 5 bases clipped from V and 6 bases from J, the junction kept 12 bases outside the gene matches. CDR3 region: CASSPKAGGPSDTQYF. In DNA form, the CDR3 reads TGTGCCAGCAGCCCGAAGGCGGGAGGGCCCTCTGATACGCAGTATTTT.

The genes are TRBV7-3 and TRBJ1-1; D unresolved. This CDR3 is 14 amino acids long. V lost 2 bases to trimming and J lost 4 bases, with 11 bases between them. Germline CDR1 reads SGHTA; CDR2 reads FQGTGA. The DNA of the CDR3 is TGTGCCAGCAGCTTATATGAGGGAAGCACTGAAGCTTTCTTT. This sequence encodes CASSLYEGSTEAFF.

The V call is TRBV28, the J call TRBJ2-7, with 13 bases that match TRBD2. The CDR3 sequence is 15 residues long. Looked up from germline, CDR1 is MDHEN and CDR2 is SYDVKM. The V segment lost 6 bases and the J segment 0 bases; nucleotides outside the gene matches: 2. DNA of the CDR3: TGTGCCAGCAGGGGACTAGCGGGGTACTCCTACGAGCAGTACTTC. This encodes CASRGLAGYSYEQYF.

The chain joins TRBV6-5 to TRBJ2-2; D could derive from TRBD1 or TRBD2 (5 bases each). CDR1 and CDR2 (germline): MNHEY, SVGAGI. V gave up 5 bases and J gave up 6 bases, with 10 bases separating them. CDR3 size: 13 residues. The CDR3 loop reads CASSPLGAGELFF. Written as DNA, the CDR3 is TGTGCCAGCAGTCCTCTGGGGGCCGGGGAGCTGTTTTTT.

Remarks on this clone: The identical CDR3 is also encoded by other nucleotide sequences in the sample. The CDR3, as DNA: TGTGCCAGCAGTGAGGGGACAGGGGGCTACGAGCAGTACTTC. Translated, it gives CASSEGTGGYEQYF. The chain recombines TRBV6-1 with TRBJ2-7, with 11 bases matching TRBD1. The trim removed 3 bases at V and 3 bases at J, leaving 1 base unmatched. Looked up from germline, CDR1 is MNHNS and CDR2 is SASEGT. The CDR3 extends over 14 amino acids.